This entry is about one T cell receptor beta chain. MiXCR was run by TCRdb on the RT-PCR reads, yielding one entry per CDR3 protein. The repertoire holds about a million distinct CDR3 sequences, with around 17% as singletons. The data are from a study of patients and donors after allogeneic stem cell transplantation. Per germline, CDR1 MNHEY and CDR2 SMNVEV (reference sequence). Trimming removed 6 bases at V and 0 bases at J, with 15 bases between. This CDR3 contains 15 residues. The V gene is TRBV27, the J gene TRBJ2-7; a weak D match, TRBD1 (6 bases). Material for sequencing was blood, either unsorted or a sorted T cell fraction (not recorded which). The receptor comes from a human donor who was either an allogeneic HSCT recipient or a stem cell or donor lymphocyte infusion donor (not recorded which). It is not recorded whose cells these are; they may come from a transplant donor. The CDR3 protein is CASSPRTDSSYEQYF. CDR3 nucleotides: TGTGCCAGCAGCCCACGGACAGATAGCTCCTACGAGCAGTACTTC.